The 27 T cell receptor beta chains below come from one sample, sequenced in a study of T cell responses to AZD1222 COVID-19 vaccine. Sequencing was performed with immunoSEQ multiplex PCR; in TCRdb, only in-frame clones are kept and a portion is missing. The repertoire holds some 160,000 clones, roughly 90% seen once, with around 6% in the top ten. The sequencing used peripheral blood, collected on day 0 of AZD1222 vaccination. The receptors derive from an adult in good health.

The chain uses TRBV5-1 and TRBJ2-1; 8 bases are shared with TRBD2. CDR1 and CDR2 from the germline V gene are SGHRS and YFSETQ. The length of the CDR3 is 15 residues. V gave up 4 bases and J gave up 9 bases; unmatched junction bases: 12. The CDR3 reads CASSMTSVPTIEQFF. CDR3 in DNA: TGCGCCAGCAGCATGACTAGCGTTCCTACAATTGAGCAGTTCTTC.

The chain carries TRBV7-6 and TRBJ2-1; D is perhaps TRBD1 or TRBD2 (5 bases each). There are 16 residues in the CDR3. In germline, CDR1 is SGHVS, CDR2 FNYEAQ. The germline V and J ends were trimmed by 5 bases and 2 bases, with 16 bases remaining between them. The CDR3 nucleotides are TGTGCCAGCAGCCTTATCGAGGGGAGAGCCTACAATGAGCAGTTCTTC. Translating it yields CASSLIEGRAYNEQFF.

This chain joins TRBV28 and TRBJ2-1, with 8 bases identical to TRBD2. Germline trimming cut 5 bases from V and 4 bases from J; bases unmatched to any gene: 16. Germline V lookup: CDR1 MDHEN, CDR2 SYDVKM. CDR3 length: 18 residues. CDR3 coding DNA: TGTGCCAGCAGTGGCCGGGATCAAGCGGGAGTTTCGTACAATGAGCAGTTCTTC. Its translation is CASSGRDQAGVSYNEQFF.

To note about this clone: Sequence at one end of the junction differs from germline and may be a read error. The chain's CDR3 is CASSRAARPNEQFF. In DNA form, the CDR3 reads TGTGCTAGCAGCCGCGCCGCCCGACCTAATGAGCAGTTCTTC. This chain links TRBV7-7 with TRBJ2-1; D is unresolved. The CDR3 spans 14 residues. Germline loops: CDR1 SSHAT, CDR2 FNYEAQ (reference sequence).

The rearrangement joins TRBV5-1 to TRBJ1-2, with 9 positions matching TRBD1. V lost 3 bases, J lost 6 bases, and 3 bases stayed unmatched. CDR3 length: 13 residues. Germline lookup yields CDR1 SGHRS and CDR2 YFSETQ. Written as DNA, the CDR3 is TGCGCCAGCAGCTCGGGACAGGGCAATGGCTACACCTTC. Protein product: CASSSGQGNGYTF.

This chain uses TRBV24-1 with TRBJ1-2, with D unresolved. Trimming took off 4 bases at V and 7 bases at J, with 15 bases between the two ends. This CDR3 comprises 14 residues. CDR1 is KGHDR, CDR2 SFDVKD, per germline. CDR3 coding DNA: TGTGCCACCAGTGACCCCGACGGTAATCCTGGCTACACCTTC. Its protein product is CATSDPDGNPGYTF.

J is TRBJ1-5 and V is TRBV10-1; D is unresolved. Trimming shortened V by 7 bases and J by 0 bases, and 28 bases separated the two germline ends. Germline CDR1 is WNHNN and CDR2 is SYGVQD (reference sequence). There are 20 residues in the CDR3. CDR3 region: CASIGRPKTRTFYSNQPQHF. For the CDR3, the DNA is TGCGCCAGCATCGGGAGGCCGAAAACCAGAACTTTTTATAGCAATCAGCCCCAGCATTTT.

The chain joins TRBV7-3 to TRBJ2-4; D may be TRBD1 (6 bases). This CDR3 is 19 amino acids long. The V and J ends lost 5 bases and 0 bases respectively, with 23 bases between them. Germline lookup yields CDR1 SGHTA and CDR2 FQGTGA. Written as DNA, the CDR3 is TGTGCCAGCAGCCCCGTCCCCACTACAGGGCCACTAGCCAAAAACATTCAGTACTTC. Protein sequence: CASSPVPTTGPLAKNIQYF.

The chain uses TRBV6-2 or TRBV6-3 and TRBJ1-5; D is undetermined. Germline CDR1 MNHEY, CDR2 SVGEGT. V shed 5 bases and J shed 2 bases, with 10 bases lying between them. CDR3 length: 14 amino acids. As DNA, the CDR3 is TGTGCCAGCAGTAAACGAGAGGGCAATCAGCCCCAGCATTTT. Translation gives CASSKREGNQPQHF.

The chain carries TRBV28 and TRBJ1-5; possible D gene TRBD1, 5 bases. Per germline, CDR1 MDHEN and CDR2 SYDVKM. This CDR3 is built from 14 residues. Trimming pared 2 bases from V and 4 bases from J, leaving 9 bases between. Here the CDR3 DNA reads TGTGCCAGCAGTTTAGTAGGGGCAAATCAGCCCCAGCATTTT. The encoded protein is CASSLVGANQPQHF. Drawing the rest from reference TRBV28 and TRBJ1-5, the complete variable domain is DVKVTQSSRYLVKRTGEKVFLECVQDMDHENMFWYRQDPGLGLRLIYFSYDVKMKEKGDIPEGYSVSREKKERFSLILESASTNQTSMYLCASSLVGANQPQHFGDGTRLSIL.

The chain links TRBV7-2 to TRBJ2-1; no reliable D call. The CDR3 is 12 amino acids. Trimming cost V 6 bases and J 0 bases, with 3 bases left between them. The germline V gene has CDR1 SGHTA and CDR2 FQGNSA. The CDR3 DNA reads as TGTGCCAGCAGTTTCTCCTACAATGAGCAGTTCTTC. As protein: CASSFSYNEQFF.

The rearrangement links TRBV28 to TRBJ1-5; D not certain. The germline V gene encodes CDR1 MDHEN and CDR2 SYDVKM. Trimming removed 1 base at V and 5 bases at J, with 3 bases between. This CDR3 contains 12 residues. The CDR3 bases are TGTGCCAGCAGTTTATTCCATCAGCCCCAGCATTTT. Translation gives CASSLFHQPQHF. The whole variable domain, filled in from reference TRBV28 and TRBJ1-5, reads DVKVTQSSRYLVKRTGEKVFLECVQDMDHENMFWYRQDPGLGLRLIYFSYDVKMKEKGDIPEGYSVSREKKERFSLILESASTNQTSMYLCASSLFHQPQHFGDGTRLSIL.

V and J are TRBV9 and TRBJ1-2; the D gene is possibly TRBD1 (5 bases). Deletions cut 0 bases from V and 9 bases from J, with 18 bases between. This CDR3 comprises 15 residues. Germline V gene lookup returns CDR1 SGDLS and CDR2 YYNGEE. The chain's CDR3 is CASSVDQDPRGSYTF. In nucleotides, the CDR3 is TGTGCCAGCAGCGTAGACCAGGACCCTAGGGGAAGCTACACCTTC.

CDR3 bases: TGTGCCAGCAGTTTACATGGCAGACAAGAGACCCAGTACTTC. Amino acid sequence: CASSLHGRQETQYF. The chain is built from TRBV28 and TRBJ2-5; D uncertain. V was shortened by 2 bases and J by 2 bases, with 9 bases between the two germline ends. CDR1 MDHEN and CDR2 SYDVKM come from the germline V gene. This CDR3 contains 14 residues.

The J gene is TRBJ1-2, the V gene TRBV13, with 9 bases fitting TRBD1. CDR1 PRHDT and CDR2 FYEKMQ come from the germline V gene (reference sequence). This CDR3 comprises 15 residues. The V and J ends lost 2 bases and 8 bases, in that order; junction bases with no gene match: 9. The CDR3 protein is CASSLRGQGRLGYTF. CDR3 in DNA: TGTGCCAGCAGCTTAAGAGGACAGGGGCGTTTGGGCTACACCTTC.

J is TRBJ2-3 and V is TRBV9; tentative D call: TRBD1 (5 bases). The CDR3 loop spans 12 amino acids. Trimming shortened V by 0 bases and J by 10 bases, and 9 bases separated the two germline ends. CDR1 SGDLS and CDR2 YYNGEE come from the germline V gene. The CDR3 region is CASSVGGYAQYF. The CDR3 DNA reads as TGTGCCAGCAGCGTAGGGGGCTACGCGCAGTATTTT.

The J gene is TRBJ1-3, the V gene TRBV5-6; no reliable D call. Deletions cut 0 bases from V and 2 bases from J, with 9 bases between. Germline V lookup: CDR1 SGHDT, CDR2 YYEEEE. The length of the CDR3 is 15 residues. CDR3 protein: CASSLGPGAGNTIYF. DNA for the CDR3: TGTGCCAGCAGCTTGGGTCCAGGAGCTGGAAACACCATATATTTT.

The V gene is TRBV13, the J gene TRBJ1-3; 8 bases match TRBD1. V trimming: 3 bases; J trimming: 4 bases; junction bases outside the gene matches: 5. The CDR3 loop spans 15 amino acids. The germline V gene has CDR1 PRHDT and CDR2 FYEKMQ (reference sequence). The CDR3 DNA reads as TGTGCCAGCAGCTTTGTAACAGGGGGGGGAAACACCATATATTTT. Translated: CASSFVTGGGNTIYF.

The rearrangement joins TRBV29-1 to TRBJ2-5; D not certain. Trimming removed 2 bases at V and 0 bases at J, with 16 bases between. CDR3 length equals 16 residues. Germline CDR1 is SQVTM and CDR2 is ANQGSEA. The CDR3 is CSVEMSRASYQETQYF. CDR3 coding DNA: TGCAGCGTTGAAATGTCCCGCGCTTCATACCAAGAGACCCAGTACTTC.

CDR3 protein: CASSLQGTGSLVGYTF. For the CDR3, the DNA is TGTGCCAGCAGCTTGCAGGGGACAGGTTCCCTCGTCGGCTACACCTTC. The gene calls are TRBV5-4 and TRBJ1-2; 8 bases agree with TRBD1. Germline V gives CDR1 SGHNT, CDR2 YYREEE (reference sequence). The CDR3 extends over 16 amino acids. Germline trimming cut 1 base from V and 8 bases from J; bases unmatched to any gene: 13.

The CDR3 DNA follows: TGTGCCAGCAGCCCTGGGACTAGCGGCTACTACAATGAGCAGTTCTTC. Its translation is CASSPGTSGYYNEQFF. The chain recombines TRBV3-1 (or the pseudogene TRBV3-2) with TRBJ2-1, with TRBD2 matching over 11 bases. Germline loops: CDR1 LGHDT, CDR2 YNNKEL (reference sequence). There are 16 residues in the CDR3. V lost 4 bases to trimming and J lost 3 bases; unmatched junction nucleotides: 5.

The chain employs TRBV28 and TRBJ1-2, with 7 bases fitting TRBD1. After removal of 6 bases from V and 2 bases from J, the junction contained 3 bases not matched to a gene. CDR3 length: 13 residues. CDR1 MDHEN and CDR2 SYDVKM come from the germline V gene. The CDR3 protein is CASSRGQNYGYTF. The CDR3 nucleotides are TGTGCCAGCAGCCGGGGACAGAACTATGGCTACACCTTC.

The chain uses TRBV7-2 and TRBJ2-1; 8 bases fit TRBD2. V lost 4 bases and J lost 8; bases outside the gene matches: 10. The germline CDR1 and CDR2 sequences are SGHTA and FQGNSA. The CDR3 runs to 15 residues. The CDR3 here is CASSSMGLAGYEQFF. The DNA of the CDR3 is TGTGCCAGCAGCTCCATGGGGCTAGCGGGTTATGAGCAGTTCTTC.

The CDR3 spells CAWAGGRDQPQHF. In DNA form, the CDR3 reads TGTGCCTGGGCGGGGGGGAGAGATCAGCCCCAGCATTTT. The rearrangement joins TRBV30 to TRBJ1-5, with a possible D match to TRBD1 (5 bases). The V end was cut by 5 bases, the J end by 5 bases, with 13 bases between. Germline CDR1 is GTSNPN and CDR2 is SVGIG (reference sequence). The length of the CDR3 is 13 residues.

J is TRBJ2-7 and V is TRBV7-9, with D perhaps matching TRBD2 (7 bases). The germline gives CDR1 SEHNR, CDR2 FQNEAQ (reference sequence). V lost 5 bases to trimming and J lost 6 bases, with 17 bases between them. CDR3 length: 14 amino acids. CDR3 residues: CASSRGGEGSEQYF. Written as DNA, the CDR3 is TGTGCCAGCAGCAGAGGGGGGGAAGGATCCGAGCAGTACTTC.

V usage is TRBV4-3 and J usage is TRBJ1-5, with no clear D. From germline, CDR1 is LGHNA and CDR2 YSLEER. The length of the CDR3 is 17 residues. Between the trimmed V and J ends, which lost 4 bases and 3 bases, there was a span of 19 bases. CDR3 loop: CASSPGAAGINNQPQHF. DNA for the CDR3: TGCGCCAGCAGCCCCGGAGCCGCCGGGATAAACAATCAGCCCCAGCATTTT.

This chain links TRBV16 with TRBJ1-1; 10 bases match TRBD1. The germline gives CDR1 KGHSY, CDR2 FQNENV. Unmatched junction bases numbered 4, after V lost 6 bases and J lost 3 bases. This CDR3 has 14 amino acids. The DNA of the CDR3 is TGTGCCAGCAGGGGACAGGGGCCCTACACTGAAGCTTTCTTT. As protein: CASRGQGPYTEAFF.